These 31 T cell receptor beta chains share one sample of origin, sequenced in a study of blood T cell repertoires in COVID-19. Measured with immunoSEQ multiplex PCR; TCRdb has only the in-frame clones, and not every one. The sample lists about 340,000 clones, 83% occurring once. Material: peripheral blood. These TCRs come from a man aged 30-40 years with active or convalescent COVID-19.

The chain uses TRBV7-2 and TRBJ2-7; D might be TRBD2 (6 bases). V lost 0 bases and J 4 bases, leaving 10 bases between the germline ends. The CDR3 runs 14 residues. The germline gives CDR1 SGHTA, CDR2 FQGNSA. The CDR3 loop is CASSLAVAEYEQYF. In nucleotides, the CDR3 is TGTGCCAGCAGCTTAGCGGTAGCGGAATACGAGCAGTACTTC.

This clone occurred once. The rearrangement joins TRBV6-5 to TRBJ2-7; no definite D call. CDR1 is MNHEY and CDR2 is SVGAGI in the germline V gene. V was clipped by 1 base and J by 2 bases, with 6 bases between them. This CDR3 has 13 residues. The CDR3 DNA reads as TGTGCCAGCAGTTACTTAGCAGCCTACGAGCAGTACTTC. This codes for CASSYLAAYEQYF.

V is TRBV7-8 and J is TRBJ1-2; weak D call: TRBD1 (6 bases). CDR3 length: 14 residues. V lost 5 bases to trimming and J lost 8 bases, with 18 bases between them. CDR1 and CDR2 from the germline V gene are SGHVS and FQNEAQ. CDR3 nucleotides: TGTGCCAGCAGCGAAGATCAGGGGTCGGGCGGCTACACCTTC. Protein: CASSEDQGSGGYTF.

The V call is TRBV27, the J call TRBJ1-4; D possibly corresponds to TRBD1 (6 bases). Trimming shortened V by 3 bases and J by 7 bases, and 18 bases separated the two germline ends. The CDR3 covers 16 residues. Germline CDR1 and CDR2: MNHEY and SMNVEV (reference sequence). This chain's CDR3 is CASSFGVTGLPEKLFF. For the CDR3, the DNA is TGTGCCAGCAGTTTTGGGGTGACAGGCCTCCCTGAAAAACTGTTTTTT.

This chain connects TRBV6-2 or TRBV6-3 to TRBJ2-5; TRBD2 aligns across 13 bases. CDR1 MNHEY and CDR2 SVGEGT come from the germline V gene. There are 20 residues in the CDR3. V shed 2 bases and J 3 bases; nucleotides not matched to a gene: 15. CDR3 sequence reads: CASSYGPRGLAGVSKETQYF. In DNA, the CDR3 is TGTGCCAGCAGTTACGGGCCGCGAGGACTAGCGGGAGTGTCGAAAGAGACCCAGTACTTC.

The J gene is TRBJ1-5, the V gene TRBV7-9; D is unresolved. CDR3 size: 11 residues. V shed 3 bases and J shed 6 bases, with 3 bases lying between them. CDR1 and CDR2 (germline): SEHNR, FQNEAQ (reference sequence). Here the CDR3 DNA reads TGTGCCAGCAGCTTCCGTCAGCCCCAGCATTTT. Its protein product is CASSFRQPQHF.

This clone was seen a few times. The chain has TRBV21-1 and TRBJ2-4; the listed D gene, TRBD2, was not tested against the DNA. TRBV21-1 is classified as a pseudogene. This CDR3 is 19 amino acids long. The DNA for the CDR3 is TGTGCCAGCAGCCAAAGCGGGATAGCGGGGGGGCTAGCCAAAAACATTCAGTACTTC. Its translation is CASSQSGIAGGLAKNIQYF.

Written as DNA, the CDR3 is TGCGCCAGCAGCCAACACCCGGGACTAGCGTCTTCAGAGACCCAGTACTTC. Protein sequence: CASSQHPGLASSETQYF. The J gene is TRBJ2-5, the V gene TRBV4-1, with 10 bases matching TRBD2. The germline V gene has CDR1 MGHRA and CDR2 YSYEKL. The CDR3 sequence is 17 residues long. The J segment lost 4 bases and the V segment lost 2 bases, leaving 10 bases of the junction unmatched.

This clone was detected a few times. CDR3 nucleotides: TGTGCCAGCAGCTTAGCCCGGACAGGGGGCAACGAGCAGTACTTC. Amino acid sequence: CASSLARTGGNEQYF. V gene TRBV7-9 combines with J gene TRBJ2-7, with 11 bases identical to TRBD1. Germline V lookup: CDR1 SEHNR, CDR2 FQNEAQ (reference sequence). The CDR3 is 15 residues long. J gave up 5 bases and V 0 bases, and 3 bases lay outside the gene matches.

This clone was counted once. A read error may explain this, as a much larger clone is one base away. The chain is built from TRBV11-2 and TRBJ2-2; no firm D call. This CDR3 region has 13 residues. V was trimmed by 5 bases and J by 4 bases, leaving 8 bases between them. Per germline, CDR1 SGHAT and CDR2 FQNNGV. The DNA for the CDR3 is TGTGCCAGCAGCCCAGACTTCACCGGGGAGCTGTTTTTT. The encoded protein is CASSPDFTGELFF.

In this sample, this clone turned up a few times. The rearrangement joins TRBV7-2 to TRBJ1-2; TRBD1 matches at 8 bases. CDR3 length: 15 residues. Per germline, CDR1 SGHTA and CDR2 FQGNSA. The trim removed 5 bases at V and 6 bases at J, leaving 11 bases unmatched. The CDR3 nucleotides are TGTGCCAGCAGCCCAACCTCCGACAGGGGTGATGGCTACACCTTC. Translating gives CASSPTSDRGDGYTF. Based on the CDR3 plus reference TRBV7-2 and TRBJ1-2, the full variable domain is GAGVSQSPSNKVTEKGKDVELRCDPISGHTALYWYRQSLGQGLEFLIYFQGNSAPDKSGLPSDRFSAERTGGSVSTLTIQRTQQEDSAVYLCASSPTSDRGDGYTFGSGTRLTVV.

This clone has just a few counts. This chain joins TRBV18 and TRBJ2-1, with D possibly TRBD1 on 6 matching bases. CDR3 length equals 13 residues. CDR1 and CDR2 from the germline V gene are KGHSH and LQKENI. Trimming removed 3 bases at V and 10 bases at J, with 13 bases between. The CDR3 loop is CASSPGATYEQFF. The DNA of the CDR3 is TGTGCCAGCTCACCGGGGGCGACCTACGAGCAGTTCTTC.

V gene TRBV3-1 (or the pseudogene TRBV3-2) combines with J gene TRBJ1-2; the match to TRBD1 covers 7 bases. Trimming at V came to 2 bases and at J to 5 bases, leaving 5 bases not matched to a gene. The CDR3 has 14 residues. CDR1 and CDR2 (germline): LGHDT, YNNKEL (reference sequence). Here the CDR3 DNA reads TGTGCCAGCAGCCAAAACAGGGGCGCATATGGCTACACCTTC. This codes for CASSQNRGAYGYTF.

The sample holds a few counts of this clone. The chain is built from TRBV28 and TRBJ1-4; perhaps TRBD1 as D (6 bases). With 5 bases removed from V and 10 bases from J, the gap between germline ends came to 23 bases. In germline, CDR1 is MDHEN, CDR2 SYDVKM. This CDR3 region has 16 residues. The CDR3, as DNA: TGTGCCAGCAGTCCCCCTTCACAGGGATCAAGAGGAAAACTGTTTTTT. It codes for CASSPPSQGSRGKLFF.

J is TRBJ2-1 and V is TRBV21-1; the tabulated D call, TRBD1, remains unverified against the DNA. TRBV21-1 is a pseudogene locus. The CDR3 is 14 amino acids. The CDR3 region is CASSNRDRYNEQFF. The CDR3 DNA reads TGTGCCAGCAGCAACCGGGACAGATACAATGAGCAGTTCTTC.

The V and J genes are TRBV7-2 and TRBJ2-1, with 8 bases identical to TRBD2. CDR3 length: 16 residues. From germline, CDR1 is SGHTA and CDR2 FQGNSA. With 0 bases clipped from V and 7 bases from J, the junction kept 8 bases outside the gene matches. The CDR3 bases are TGTGCCAGCAGCTTAGCGTGGGCGGGAGGAAATAATGAGCAGTTCTTC. Its protein product is CASSLAWAGGNNEQFF.

The chain joins TRBV11-2 to TRBJ2-1, with a possible D match to TRBD2 (7 bases). The CDR3 runs to 13 residues. Germline CDR1 SGHAT, CDR2 FQNNGV. V lost 5 bases and J 8 bases, leaving 13 bases between the germline ends. In nucleotides, the CDR3 is TGTGCCAGCAGCCCGGGGGGCCCCGATGAGCAGTTCTTC. Residues: CASSPGGPDEQFF.

The chain recombines TRBV7-9 with TRBJ1-4, with a possible D match to TRBD1 (5 bases). The V end lost 4 bases, the J end lost 7 bases, and 13 bases lay between the germline ends. Per germline, CDR1 SEHNR and CDR2 FQNEAQ (reference sequence). This CDR3 is built from 14 residues. CDR3 amino acids: CASSSDRQSEKLFF. Written as DNA, the CDR3 is TGTGCCAGCAGCTCTGACAGACAGTCTGAAAAACTGTTTTTT. The full variable domain, with the rest looked up from reference TRBV7-9 and TRBJ1-4, is DTGVSQNPRHKITKRGQNVTFRCDPISEHNRLYWYRQTLGQGPEFLTYFQNEAQLEKSRLLSDRFSAERPKGSFSTLEIQRTEQGDSAMYLCASSSDRQSEKLFFGSGTQLSVL.

This sequence joins TRBV7-2 and TRBJ2-7; TRBD2 aligns across 10 bases. This CDR3 comprises 16 residues. CDR1 and CDR2 from the germline V gene are SGHTA and FQGNSA. After removal of 5 bases from V and 0 bases from J, the junction contained 7 bases not matched to a gene. CDR3 bases: TGTGCCAGCAGCCCTTTCGGACTAGCGGCCTCCTACGAGCAGTACTTC. This sequence encodes CASSPFGLAASYEQYF. Using reference TRBV7-2 and TRBJ2-7 for the parts outside the CDR3, the full variable domain is GAGVSQSPSNKVTEKGKDVELRCDPISGHTALYWYRQSLGQGLEFLIYFQGNSAPDKSGLPSDRFSAERTGGSVSTLTIQRTQQEDSAVYLCASSPFGLAASYEQYFGPGTRLTVT.

The chain carries TRBV19 and TRBJ2-7, with 13 nucleotides matching TRBD2. The CDR3 sequence is 14 residues long. Germline V lookup: CDR1 LNHDA, CDR2 SQIVND (reference sequence). The V and J ends lost 6 bases and 5 bases, in that order; junction bases with no gene match: 4. The CDR3: CASSRLAGGNEQYF. For the CDR3, the DNA is TGTGCCAGTAGCAGACTAGCGGGGGGCAACGAGCAGTACTTC.

V is TRBV9 and J is TRBJ1-1; weak D call: TRBD1 (5 bases). This CDR3 is 14 amino acids long. The V gene's germline CDR1 is SGDLS and CDR2 YYNGEE. Deletions cut 2 bases from V and 10 bases from J, with 18 bases between. DNA of the CDR3: TGTGCCAGCAGCGTGAAAGGGGAGGGTGATGGAGCTTTCTTT. Protein: CASSVKGEGDGAFF.

In the case of this clone: A much larger clonotype is one base distant, so this may be a read error. The rearrangement links TRBV3-1 (or the pseudogene TRBV3-2) to TRBJ1-1; D gene unclear. The V end was cut by 2 bases, the J end by 1 base, with 5 bases between. This CDR3 region has 13 residues. Germline V gives CDR1 LGHDT, CDR2 YNNKEL (reference sequence). The CDR3 nucleotides are TGTGCCAGCAGCCAACTAGGGAACACTGAAGCTTTCTTT. It codes for CASSQLGNTEAFF.

This clone is a singleton in its sample. The V gene is TRBV7-2, the J gene TRBJ2-3, with TRBD2 identical over 9 bases. Germline V lookup: CDR1 SGHTA, CDR2 FQGNSA. The V segment lost 3 bases and the J segment 2 bases; nucleotides outside the gene matches: 6. The CDR3 loop spans 16 amino acids. CDR3 amino acids: CASSFRGGGATDTQYF. CDR3 bases: TGTGCCAGCAGCTTTCGTGGCGGGGGGGCCACAGATACGCAGTATTTT.

The genes are TRBV27 and TRBJ2-7; 8 positions match TRBD1. The trim removed 5 bases at V and 0 bases at J, leaving 9 bases unmatched. The CDR3 spans 16 residues. The germline V gene encodes CDR1 MNHEY and CDR2 SMNVEV (reference sequence). CDR3 protein: CASSLSGQGSSYEQYF. The CDR3 DNA sequence: TGTGCCAGCAGTCTCTCCGGACAGGGAAGCTCCTACGAGCAGTACTTC.

The genes are TRBV11-3 and TRBJ2-7; TRBD1 might be the D (6 bases). Looked up from germline, CDR1 is SGHNT and CDR2 is YENEEA. V dropped 9 bases and J dropped 5 bases, with 14 bases sitting between them. The CDR3 length is 12 residues. The CDR3 nucleotides are TGTGCCAGATTCTCTGGGGGCCACGAGCAGTACTTC. Translation: CARFSGGHEQYF. Full variable domain (missing parts from reference TRBV11-3 and TRBJ2-7): EAGVVQSPRYKIIEKKQPVAFWCNPISGHNTLYWYLQNLGQGPELLIRYENEEAVDDSQLPKDRFSAERLKGVDSTLKIQPAELGDSAVYLCARFSGGHEQYFGPGTRLTVT.

The chain employs TRBV6-1 and TRBJ1-3; D not certain. Germline V gives CDR1 MNHNS, CDR2 SASEGT. The CDR3 sequence is 14 residues long. Trimming removed 3 bases at V and 4 bases at J, with 10 bases between. The CDR3 bases are TGTGCCAGCAGTGACCTCGGTTTGGGAAACACCATATATTTT. It yields the protein CASSDLGLGNTIYF.

The V gene is TRBV14, the J gene TRBJ2-1; TRBD1 agrees at 10 bases. J was trimmed by 6 bases and V by 8 bases; bases with no gene match: 4. The germline V gene encodes CDR1 SGHDN and CDR2 FVKESK. This CDR3 comprises 13 residues. The CDR3 spells CASRGQGFNEQFF. Written as DNA, the CDR3 is TGTGCCAGCCGGGGACAGGGGTTCAATGAGCAGTTCTTC.

The V and J genes are TRBV7-8 and TRBJ1-4; tentative D call: TRBD1 (5 bases). The CDR3 is made up of 16 amino acids. Germline CDR1 SGHVS, CDR2 FQNEAQ. V was cut by 0 bases and J by 10 bases, with 18 bases left in between. CDR3 loop: CASSLADQGDGGKLFF. As DNA, the CDR3 is TGTGCCAGCAGCTTAGCGGATCAAGGGGACGGGGGAAAACTGTTTTTT.

The chain carries TRBV4-2 and TRBJ2-1, with 9 bases identical to TRBD2. Germline values: CDR1 LGHNA, CDR2 YNFKEQ. The V segment lost 0 bases and the J segment 6 bases; nucleotides outside the gene matches: 6. The CDR3 runs to 16 residues. For the CDR3, the DNA is TGTGCCAGCAGCCAAGAACGGAGCGGGAGGAGCAATGAGCAGTTCTTC. This translates into CASSQERSGRSNEQFF.

On this clone itself: The sample carries other DNA sequences with the same CDR3. The V and J genes are TRBV30 and TRBJ1-5; D not certain. Germline V lookup: CDR1 GTSNPN, CDR2 SVGIG (reference sequence). There are 13 residues in the CDR3. V lost 0 bases and J 4 bases, leaving 7 bases between the germline ends. CDR3 region: CAWSVRGNQPQHF. The CDR3 DNA is TGTGCCTGGAGTGTACGGGGAAATCAGCCCCAGCATTTT.

The chain has TRBV4-2 and TRBJ2-1; TRBD2 matches at 11 bases. CDR3 length: 16 amino acids. Germline V gene sequence: CDR1 LGHNA, CDR2 YNFKEQ. The V segment lost 0 bases and the J segment 3 bases; nucleotides outside the gene matches: 1. The CDR3 spells CASSQDTSGGYNEQFF. Written as DNA, the CDR3 is TGTGCCAGCAGCCAAGATACTAGCGGGGGCTACAATGAGCAGTTCTTC.